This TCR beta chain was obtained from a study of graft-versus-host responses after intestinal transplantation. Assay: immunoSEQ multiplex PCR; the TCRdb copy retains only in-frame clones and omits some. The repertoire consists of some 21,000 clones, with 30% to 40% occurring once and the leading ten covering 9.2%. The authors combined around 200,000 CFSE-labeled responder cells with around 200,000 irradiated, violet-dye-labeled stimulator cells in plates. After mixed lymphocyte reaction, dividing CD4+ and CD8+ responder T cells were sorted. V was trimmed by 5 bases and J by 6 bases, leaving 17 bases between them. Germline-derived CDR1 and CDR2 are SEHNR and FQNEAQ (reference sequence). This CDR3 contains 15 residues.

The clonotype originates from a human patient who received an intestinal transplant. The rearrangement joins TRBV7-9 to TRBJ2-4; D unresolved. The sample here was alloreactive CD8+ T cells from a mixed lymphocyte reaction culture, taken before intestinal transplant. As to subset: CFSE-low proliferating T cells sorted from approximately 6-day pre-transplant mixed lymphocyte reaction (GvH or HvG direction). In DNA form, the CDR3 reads TGTGCCAGCAGCCCCCCAAATGAATGGGGAAACATTCAGTACTTC. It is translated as CASSPPNEWGNIQYF.